This TCR beta chain was captured by sequencing in a study of shared clonotypes between healthy human individuals. Original analysis: ImmunoSEQ output held junction-only sequences without quality scores, so filtering differed. Assay used: immunoSEQ multiplex PCR; TCRdb lists only in-frame clones, some missing. D and trimming come from the DNA, and the V and J calls and clone size come from that table. Of 550,000 to 850,000 clones in the sample, around 72% were seen once. Study-wide results and limits: Rarefaction analysis demonstrated incomplete sorted-subset sequencing notwithstanding large depth.

Germline V CDR1 and CDR2: SGDLS, YYNGEE. The CDR3 runs 15 residues. V was cut by 0 bases and J by 3 bases, with 9 bases left in between. On this clone: The antigen is not known.

Sequencing used memory CD4+ T cells sorted from blood. Subset of the sample: CD45RA-negative fraction. This chain connects TRBV9 to TRBJ2-2; D may correspond to TRBD1 or TRBD2 (5 bases each). The source of this sequence is a young woman in good health. The CDR3 coding sequence is TGTGCCAGCAGCGTAGCCGGGGCGGACACCGGGGAGCTGTTTTTT. Amino acid sequence: CASSVAGADTGELFF.